A selection of T cell receptor beta chains follows, all from one sample in a study of cytomegalovirus exposure and HLA in healthy donors. Sequenced by immunoSEQ multiplex PCR; TCRdb stores in-frame clones only, minus some. Of 150,000 to 200,000 clones in the sample, roughly three quarters are singletons; the top ten hold 2% to 2.5%. Sequenced material: PBMCs. These receptors came from a woman in her forties or fifties in good health and CMV-seronegative. The CDR3 runs from the conserved cysteine through the conserved F or W.

TRBV4-1,TRBJ2-1,13,CASSLSGQAEQFF
TRBV14,TRBJ2-1,16,CASSQDLGRGRGEQFF
TRBV7-9,TRBJ2-3,13,CSSSLSSQDTQYF
TRBV6-6,TRBJ2-3,15,CASSYSTGATDTQYF
TRBV6-5,TRBJ2-5,14,CASRVAGGRETQYF
TRBV27,TRBJ1-5,15,CASSFEGMGNQPQHF
TRBV7-6,TRBJ2-3,14,CASSFRQGGDTQYF
TRBV4-3,TRBJ1-2,15,CASSQGVGQGGGYTF
TRBV27,TRBJ1-2,15,CASSRQTGTADGYTF
TRBV7-9,-,16,CASSLVGGTLSYEQYF
TRBV28,TRBJ1-5,14,CASSPDRSGRPQHF
TRBV6-1,TRBJ1-4,14,CASRGTYRGEKLFF
TRBV19,-,15,CASSTAGGSLYEQYF
TRBV28,TRBJ1-6,18,CASSPGTGGVAYSSPLHF
TRBV10-3,TRBJ2-1,17,CAISKPGLAGGPNEQFF
TRBV11-2,TRBJ2-6,19,CASRLVGGSRSSGANVLTF
TRBV4-2,TRBJ2-3,19,CASSQDWNSGGPSTDTQYF
TRBV7-2,TRBJ2-4,14,CASSGDGAKNIQYF
TRBV23-1,TRBJ1-2,16,CASRTGTGGFEYGYTF
TRBV4-3,TRBJ1-4,16,CASSQDSVQTNEKLFF
TRBV4-3,TRBJ1-1,14,CASSRGGRHTEAFF
TRBV2,TRBJ2-1,15,CASSVRPTGHNEQFF
TRBV2,TRBJ1-1,15,CASRERQGANTEAFF
TRBV7-2,TRBJ1-1,14,CASSLGPSNTEAFF
TRBV13,TRBJ2-7,13,CASSPGAINEQYF
TRBV6-5,TRBJ1-4,15,CASSYRQSTNEKLFF
TRBV14,TRBJ2-7,17,CALGRLAGSPMIYEQYF
TRBV28,TRBJ1-4,12,CASRGPNEKLFF
TRBV4-2,TRBJ2-3,18,CASSQRGTSGRVADTQYF
TRBV28,TRBJ2-5,15,CASSFGGGGRETQYF
TRBV19,TRBJ2-7,14,CASMIAGGPYEQYF
TRBV19,TRBJ1-2,12,CASTTGGYGYTF
TRBV6-1,TRBJ1-1,15,CASSAPGQGVFGAFF
TRBV7-2,TRBJ1-1,11,CASSLDSEAFF
TRBV29-1,TRBJ1-6,16,CSVHTVRGSYNSPLHF
TRBV19,TRBJ1-5,12,CASNRDNQPQHF
TRBV7-2,TRBJ2-1,17,CASSLEDRGSSYNEQFF
TRBV7-2,TRBJ2-3,15,CASSFQRGYTDTQYF
TRBV7-9,TRBJ1-5,15,CASSLGTANNQPQHF
TRBV4-3,TRBJ2-7,15,CASSQTLADSYEQYF
TRBV29-1,TRBJ2-3,16,CSVDRGQGVGADTQYF
TRBV11-3,TRBJ2-1,16,CASSLGLAGGYNEQFF
TRBV9,TRBJ1-2,14,CASSVANVNYGYTF
TRBV5-6,TRBJ2-7,15,CASSRGTGGKNEQYF
TRBV19,TRBJ2-7,17,CASSTGLAGVRRYEQYF
TRBV5-6,TRBJ2-7,15,CASSLYPDRDLEQYF
TRBV5-6,TRBJ1-4,14,CASSLVGRGEKLFF
TRBV9,TRBJ2-1,13,CASSVGAGNEQFF
TRBV21-1,TRBJ1-5,14,CASSRDRGGQPQHF
TRBV4-2,TRBJ1-5,14,CASSQGDSPRPQHF
TRBV7-2,TRBJ1-3,19,CASSSQRPGTQQPGNTIYF
TRBV6-6,TRBJ2-1,15,CASSYGTSGRTEQFF
TRBV11-2,TRBJ2-3,16,CASSGRGQALTDTQYF